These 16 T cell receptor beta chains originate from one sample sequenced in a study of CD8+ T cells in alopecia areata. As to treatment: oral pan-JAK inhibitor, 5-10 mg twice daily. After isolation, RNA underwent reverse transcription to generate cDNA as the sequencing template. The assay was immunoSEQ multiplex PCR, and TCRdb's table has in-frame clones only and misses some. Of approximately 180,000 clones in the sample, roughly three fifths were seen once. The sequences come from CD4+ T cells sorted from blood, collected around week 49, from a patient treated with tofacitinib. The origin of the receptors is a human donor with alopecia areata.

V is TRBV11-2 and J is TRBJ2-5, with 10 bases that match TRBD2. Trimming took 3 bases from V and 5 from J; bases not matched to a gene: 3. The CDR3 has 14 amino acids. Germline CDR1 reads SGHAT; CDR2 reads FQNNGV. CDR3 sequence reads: CASSFQAGGETQYF. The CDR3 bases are TGTGCCAGCAGCTTTCAAGCGGGGGGGGAGACCCAGTACTTC.

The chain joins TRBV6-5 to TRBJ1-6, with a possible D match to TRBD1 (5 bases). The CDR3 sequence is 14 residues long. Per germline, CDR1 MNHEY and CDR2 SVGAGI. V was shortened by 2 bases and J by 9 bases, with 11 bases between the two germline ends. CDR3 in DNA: TGTGCCAGCAGTTACGGGCAGGGTGGTTCACCCCTCCACTTT. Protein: CASSYGQGGSPLHF.

This CDR3 reads CASTTGNEKLFF. The DNA of the CDR3 is TGCGCCAGCACTACAGGGAATGAAAAACTGTTTTTT. The chain combines TRBV5-1 with TRBJ1-4, with a possible D match to TRBD1 (6 bases). CDR1 is SGHRS, CDR2 YFSETQ, per germline. Trimming took off 6 bases at V and 5 bases at J, with 8 bases between the two ends. The CDR3 has 12 residues.

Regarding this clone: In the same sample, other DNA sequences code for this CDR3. The CDR3 loop is CSVGTGETQYF. CDR3 DNA sequence: TGCAGCGTTGGGACAGGAGAGACCCAGTACTTC. The V gene is TRBV29-1, the J gene TRBJ2-5; 7 positions match TRBD1. V shed 4 bases and J 4 bases; nucleotides not matched to a gene: 0. The CDR3 contains 11 residues. Germline loops: CDR1 SQVTM, CDR2 ANQGSEA.

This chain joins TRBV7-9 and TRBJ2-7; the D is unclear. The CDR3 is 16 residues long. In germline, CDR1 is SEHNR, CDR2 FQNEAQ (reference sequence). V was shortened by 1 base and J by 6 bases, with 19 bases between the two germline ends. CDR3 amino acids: CASSLGGVQSPGEQYF. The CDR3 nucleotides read TGTGCCAGCAGCTTAGGGGGTGTACAGAGCCCGGGCGAGCAGTACTTC.

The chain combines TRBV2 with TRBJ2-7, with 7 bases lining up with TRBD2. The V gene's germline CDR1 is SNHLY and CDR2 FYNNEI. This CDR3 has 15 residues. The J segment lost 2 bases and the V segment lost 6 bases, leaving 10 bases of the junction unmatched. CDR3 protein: CASSPRASGPYEQYF. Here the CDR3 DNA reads TGTGCCAGCAGCCCCAGGGCTAGCGGACCCTACGAGCAGTACTTC.

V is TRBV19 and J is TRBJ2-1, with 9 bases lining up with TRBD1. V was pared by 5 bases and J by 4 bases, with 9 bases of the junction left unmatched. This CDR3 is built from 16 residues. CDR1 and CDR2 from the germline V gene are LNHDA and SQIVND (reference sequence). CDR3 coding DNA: TGTGCCAGTAGTTCGAGGCTGGGACAGGGATACAATGAGCAGTTCTTC. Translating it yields CASSSRLGQGYNEQFF.

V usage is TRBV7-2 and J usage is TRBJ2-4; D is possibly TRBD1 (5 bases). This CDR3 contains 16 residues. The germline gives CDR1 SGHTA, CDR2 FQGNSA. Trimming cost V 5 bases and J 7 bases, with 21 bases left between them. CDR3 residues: CASSPIGRGLVNIQYF. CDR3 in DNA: TGTGCCAGCAGCCCTATCGGAAGGGGATTGGTGAACATTCAGTACTTC.

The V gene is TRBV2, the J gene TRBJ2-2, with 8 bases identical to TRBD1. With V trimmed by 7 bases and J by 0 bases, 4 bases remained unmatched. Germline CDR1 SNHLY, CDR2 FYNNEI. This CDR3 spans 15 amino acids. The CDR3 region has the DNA TGTGCCAGCACGATGGGACAGGCGAACACCGGGGAGCTGTTTTTT. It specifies CASTMGQANTGELFF. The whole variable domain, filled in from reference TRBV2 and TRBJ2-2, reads EPEVTQTPSHQVTQMGQEVILRCVPISNHLYFYWYRQILGQKVEFLVSFYNNEISEKSEIFDDQFSVERPDGSNFTLKIRSTKLEDSAMYFCASTMGQANTGELFFGEGSRLTVL.

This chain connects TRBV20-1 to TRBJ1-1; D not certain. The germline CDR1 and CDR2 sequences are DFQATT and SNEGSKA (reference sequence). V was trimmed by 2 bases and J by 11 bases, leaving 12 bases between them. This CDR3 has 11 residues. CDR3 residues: CSARSGSVAFF. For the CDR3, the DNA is TGCAGTGCTAGATCCGGGTCGGTGGCTTTCTTT.

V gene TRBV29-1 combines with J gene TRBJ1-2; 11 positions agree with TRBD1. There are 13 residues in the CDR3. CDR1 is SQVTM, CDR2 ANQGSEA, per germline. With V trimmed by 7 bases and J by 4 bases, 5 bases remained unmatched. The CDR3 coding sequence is TGCAGCGCCCGGACAGGGGGCGCCTATGGCTACACCTTC. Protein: CSARTGGAYGYTF.

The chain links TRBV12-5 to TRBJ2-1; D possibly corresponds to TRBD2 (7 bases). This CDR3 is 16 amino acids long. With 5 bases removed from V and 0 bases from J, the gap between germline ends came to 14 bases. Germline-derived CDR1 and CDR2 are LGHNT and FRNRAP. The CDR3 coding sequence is TGTGCTAGTGGTCCCTCGGCGGGGGCCTCCTACAATGAGCAGTTCTTC. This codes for CASGPSAGASYNEQFF.

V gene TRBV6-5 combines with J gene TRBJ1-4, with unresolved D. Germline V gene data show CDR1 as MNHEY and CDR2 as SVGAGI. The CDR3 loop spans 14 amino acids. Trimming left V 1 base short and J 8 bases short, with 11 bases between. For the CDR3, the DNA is TGTGCCAGCAGTTACTTGCTCGGTGGCGAAAAACTGTTTTTT. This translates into CASSYLLGGEKLFF.

Written as DNA, the CDR3 is TGCGCCAGCAGCCAAGTGACCGACGTATATGGCTACACCTTC. It codes for CASSQVTDVYGYTF. The chain couples TRBV4-1 to TRBJ1-2; no definite D call. With 1 base removed from V and 5 bases from J, the gap between germline ends came to 11 bases. This CDR3 comprises 14 residues. CDR1 and CDR2 from the germline V gene are MGHRA and YSYEKL.

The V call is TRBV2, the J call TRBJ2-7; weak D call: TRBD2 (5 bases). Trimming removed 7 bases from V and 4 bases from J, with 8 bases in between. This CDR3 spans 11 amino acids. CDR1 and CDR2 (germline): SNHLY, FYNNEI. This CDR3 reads CASTRGYEQYF. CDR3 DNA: TGTGCCAGCACCCGGGGTTACGAGCAGTACTTC.

In DNA form, the CDR3 reads TGTGCCAGCAGCTTGGTCCGAGGGACAGGGGGCTACTACGAGCAGTACTTC. Residues: CASSLVRGTGGYYEQYF. This chain links TRBV7-2 with TRBJ2-7, with TRBD1 matching 12 bases. The CDR3 loop spans 17 amino acids. CDR1 and CDR2 from the germline V gene are SGHTA and FQGNSA. The trim removed 3 bases at V and 3 bases at J, leaving 9 bases unmatched.